This passage covers 5 T cell receptor beta chains from one sample sequenced in a study of T cell responses to AZD1222 COVID-19 vaccine. The data were produced by immunoSEQ multiplex PCR, yet TCRdb's version contains in-frame clones alone and is incomplete. The sample consists of about 130,000 clones, 85% to 95% of them appearing once. The sample consisted of peripheral blood, taken on day 0 of AZD1222 vaccination. The receptors come from an adult in good health.

CDR3 bases: TGTGCCAGCAGCTTATTGGGACAGTCAACTAATGAAAAACTGTTTTTT. Amino acid sequence: CASSLLGQSTNEKLFF. V gene TRBV7-9 combines with J gene TRBJ1-4, with 7 nucleotides matching TRBD1. CDR3 length equals 16 residues. The trim removed 2 bases at V and 0 bases at J, leaving 3 bases unmatched. CDR1 SEHNR and CDR2 FQNEAQ come from the germline V gene (reference sequence).

V gene TRBV18 combines with J gene TRBJ1-1; a weak D match, TRBD1 (6 bases). The ends were cut back, 2 bases at V and 12 bases at J, with 19 bases in the middle. Germline CDR1 is KGHSH and CDR2 is LQKENI. The CDR3 length is 14 residues. CDR3 in amino acids: CASSPEGQGRIPFF. The CDR3 region has the DNA TGTGCCAGCTCACCAGAAGGGCAGGGGCGCATTCCTTTCTTT.

The chain is built from TRBV5-1 and TRBJ1-1; 7 bases are a match to TRBD1. CDR1 is SGHRS, CDR2 YFSETQ, per germline. J gave up 3 bases and V 4 bases, and 3 bases lay outside the gene matches. This CDR3 region has 13 residues. CDR3 nucleotides: TGCGCCAGCAGCCGCCAGGGGGACACTGAAGCTTTCTTT. Translating gives CASSRQGDTEAFF.

This chain links TRBV28 with TRBJ1-3; D is undetermined. The CDR3 has 14 residues. CDR1 is MDHEN, CDR2 SYDVKM, per germline. Trimming stripped 3 bases from V and 0 bases from J, with 6 bases between. The CDR3 nucleotides are TGTGCCAGCAGTTTCTCTAGCTCTGGAAACACCATATATTTT. This sequence encodes CASSFSSSGNTIYF.

V gene TRBV12-3 or TRBV12-4 combines with J gene TRBJ2-7; TRBD1 might be the D (6 bases). The CDR3 is 13 residues long. V dropped 1 base and J dropped 6 bases, with 10 bases sitting between them. The CDR3 spells CASSLGGPGEQYF. In nucleotides, the CDR3 is TGTGCCAGCAGTTTAGGGGGGCCCGGCGAGCAGTACTTC.